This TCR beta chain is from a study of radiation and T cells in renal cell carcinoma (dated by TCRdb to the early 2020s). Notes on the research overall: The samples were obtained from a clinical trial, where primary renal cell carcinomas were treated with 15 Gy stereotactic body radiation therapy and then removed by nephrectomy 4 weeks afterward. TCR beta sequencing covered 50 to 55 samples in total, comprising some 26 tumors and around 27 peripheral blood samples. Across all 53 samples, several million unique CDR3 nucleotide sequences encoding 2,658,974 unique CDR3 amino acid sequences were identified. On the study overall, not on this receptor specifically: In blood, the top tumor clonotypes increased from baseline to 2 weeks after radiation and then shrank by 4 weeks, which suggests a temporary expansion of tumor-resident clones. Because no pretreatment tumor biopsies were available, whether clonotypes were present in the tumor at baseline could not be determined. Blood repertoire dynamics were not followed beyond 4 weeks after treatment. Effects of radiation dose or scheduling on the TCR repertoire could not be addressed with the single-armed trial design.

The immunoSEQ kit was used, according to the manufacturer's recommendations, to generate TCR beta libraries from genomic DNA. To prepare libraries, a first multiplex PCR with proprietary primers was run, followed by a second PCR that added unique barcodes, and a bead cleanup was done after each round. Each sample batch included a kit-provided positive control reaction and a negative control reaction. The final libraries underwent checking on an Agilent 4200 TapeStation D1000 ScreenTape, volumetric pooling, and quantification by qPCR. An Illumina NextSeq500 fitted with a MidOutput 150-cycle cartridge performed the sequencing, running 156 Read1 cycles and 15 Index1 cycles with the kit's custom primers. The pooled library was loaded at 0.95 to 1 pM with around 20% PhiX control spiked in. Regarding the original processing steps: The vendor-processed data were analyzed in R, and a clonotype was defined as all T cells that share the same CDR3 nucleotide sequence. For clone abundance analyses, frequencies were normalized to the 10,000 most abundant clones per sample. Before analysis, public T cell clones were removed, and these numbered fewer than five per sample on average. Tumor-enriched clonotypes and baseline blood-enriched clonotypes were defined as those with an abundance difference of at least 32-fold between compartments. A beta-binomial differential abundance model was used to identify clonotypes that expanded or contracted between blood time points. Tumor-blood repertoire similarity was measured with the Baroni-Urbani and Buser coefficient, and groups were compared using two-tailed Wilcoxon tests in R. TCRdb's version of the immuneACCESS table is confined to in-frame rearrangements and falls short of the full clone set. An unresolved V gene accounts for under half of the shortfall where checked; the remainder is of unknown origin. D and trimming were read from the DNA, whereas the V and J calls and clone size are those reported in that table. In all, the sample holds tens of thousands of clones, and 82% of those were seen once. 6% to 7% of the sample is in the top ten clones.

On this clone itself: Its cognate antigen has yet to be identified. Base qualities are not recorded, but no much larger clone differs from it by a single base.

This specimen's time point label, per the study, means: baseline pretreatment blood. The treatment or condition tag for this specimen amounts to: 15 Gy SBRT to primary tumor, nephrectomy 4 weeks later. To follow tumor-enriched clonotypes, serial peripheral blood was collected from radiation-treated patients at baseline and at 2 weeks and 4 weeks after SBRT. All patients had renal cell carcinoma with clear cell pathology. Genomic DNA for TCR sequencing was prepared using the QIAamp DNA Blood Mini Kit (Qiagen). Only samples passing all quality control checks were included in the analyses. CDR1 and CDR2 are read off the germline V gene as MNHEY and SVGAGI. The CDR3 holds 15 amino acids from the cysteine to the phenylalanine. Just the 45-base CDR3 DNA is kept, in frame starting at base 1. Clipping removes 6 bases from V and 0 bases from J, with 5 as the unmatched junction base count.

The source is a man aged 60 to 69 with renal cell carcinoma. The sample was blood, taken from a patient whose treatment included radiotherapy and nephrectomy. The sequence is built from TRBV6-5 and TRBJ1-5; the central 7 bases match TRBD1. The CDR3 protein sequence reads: CASRGTAYSNQPQHF. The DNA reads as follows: TGTGCCAGCAGAGGGACAGCATATAGCAATCAGCCCCAGCATTTT.